These 12 T cell receptor delta chains share one sample of origin, sequenced in a study of Vδ1+ human thymocytes. Broader study findings: Thymic TRG and TRD repertoires appeared highly polyclonal, with Gaussian CDR3 length distributions.

Extracted RNA was reverse transcribed into cDNA. CDR3 amplicons came from multiplex PCR with pooled V-gene forward and constant-region reverse primers. TCRdb redid the clone calls on the multiplex PCR reads with CATT. The sample has about 54,000 delta-chain clones; 15% to 20% are singletons. Antigens for these TCRs are unknown. Sequencing was carried out using Vdelta1+ gamma-delta thymocytes from the thymus. Documented subset: FACS-sorted CD3+ TCRalphabeta- TCRVdelta1+ TCRVdelta2- thymocytes. The origin of the receptors is a boy younger than two who had congenital heart surgery.

This clone appeared a few times. V gene TRDV1 combines with J gene TRDJ1; the match to TRDD2 covers 7 bases. CDR3 size: 22 residues. Germline-derived CDR1 and CDR2 are TSWWSYY and QGS. The V segment lost 2 bases and the J segment 0 bases; nucleotides outside the gene matches: 24. CDR3 nucleotides: TGTGCTCTTGGGGAAACCCCCCGGGCGGTTCCTACCCCCCGAAGGTACACCGATAAACTCATCTTT. Its protein is CALGETPRAVPTPRRYTDKLIF.

J is TRDJ1 and V is TRDV1; perhaps TRDD3 as D (5 bases). Between the trimmed V and J ends, which lost 1 base and 0 bases, there was a span of 9 bases. This CDR3 spans 15 amino acids. Germline V gene data show CDR1 as TSWWSYY and CDR2 as QGS. The CDR3: CALGERWGNTDKLIF. For the CDR3, the DNA is TGTGCTCTTGGGGAACGTTGGGGAAACACCGATAAACTCATCTTT.

The chain has TRDV1 and TRDJ1, with D tentatively TRDD3 (6 bases). The CDR3 consists of 18 residues. Germline CDR1 and CDR2: TSWWSYY and QGS. V dropped 1 base and J dropped 0 bases, with 18 bases sitting between them. The CDR3 loop is CALGEPSGGGRYTDKLIF. The DNA of the CDR3 is TGTGCTCTTGGGGAACCGTCGGGGGGAGGAAGATACACCGATAAACTCATCTTT.

V usage is TRDV1 and J usage is TRDJ1, with 9 bases that match TRDD2. Germline V lookup: CDR1 TSWWSYY, CDR2 QGS. V trimming: 0 bases; J trimming: 5 bases; junction bases outside the gene matches: 13. This CDR3 has 18 residues. The chain's CDR3 is CALGELPSYWGLADKLIF. The CDR3 nucleotides are TGTGCTCTTGGGGAACTACCTTCCTACTGGGGATTGGCGGATAAACTCATCTTT.

V usage is TRDV1 and J usage is TRDJ1; 8 bases align to TRDD3. The CDR3 covers 14 residues. The V and J ends lost 9 bases and 6 bases, in that order; junction bases with no gene match: 12. CDR1 and CDR2 (germline): TSWWSYY, QGS. The CDR3 reads CALSPRGIFHKLIF. The CDR3 bases are TGTGCTCTGTCCCCCCGGGGGATATTCCATAAACTCATCTTT.

The V call is TRDV1, the J call TRDJ1; 9 nucleotides agree with TRDD3. The CDR3 is 23 amino acids. CDR1 and CDR2 from the germline V gene are TSWWSYY and QGS. V trimming: 2 bases; J trimming: 6 bases; junction bases outside the gene matches: 31. CDR3 region: CALGERGKVQLVAGGCLRHKLIF. CDR3 nucleotide sequence: TGTGCTCTTGGGGAAAGAGGGAAGGTTCAATTGGTGGCTGGGGGATGCCTGAGGCATAAACTCATCTTT.

The chain is built from TRDV1 and TRDJ1, with 9 nucleotides matching TRDD2. This CDR3 contains 21 residues. Germline V lookup: CDR1 TSWWSYY, CDR2 QGS. V gave up 3 bases and J gave up 0 bases; unmatched junction bases: 20. The CDR3 DNA reads TGTGCTCTTGGGGACACCTTCCTACAATATACCTGGGGGTCCTACACCGATAAACTCATCTTT. Translation gives CALGDTFLQYTWGSYTDKLIF.

The V gene is TRDV1, the J gene TRDJ1, with TRDD3 matching 12 bases. The CDR3 has 23 residues. Unmatched junction bases numbered 20, after V lost 0 bases and J lost 0 bases. CDR1 and CDR2 from the germline V gene are TSWWSYY and QGS. The CDR3 loop reads CALGELSPLRLLGDTHYTDKLIF. For the CDR3, the DNA is TGTGCTCTTGGGGAACTCTCACCACTTCGACTACTGGGGGATACTCATTACACCGATAAACTCATCTTT.

There are a few counts of this clone. The junction differs from germline at one of its ends, possibly a read error. The chain is built from TRDV1 and TRDJ1; 7 nucleotides agree with TRDD3. This CDR3 contains 13 residues. Germline V gene lookup returns CDR1 TSWWSYY and CDR2 QGS. CDR3 DNA: TGTGCCCTTGGGGGAAGGGGTGTCGAAGGGCTCATCTTT. Translating gives CALGGRGVEGLIF.

Only a few counts were recorded for this clone. The junction differs from germline at one of its ends, possibly a read error. This chain joins TRDV1 and TRDJ1; 7 nucleotides line up with TRDD3. Germline-derived CDR1 and CDR2 are TSWWSYY and QGS. The length of the CDR3 is 22 residues. DNA of the CDR3: TGTGCTCTTGGGGATCTCGTCTCGCCTAAGGGATACCTCCGTTGGTACACCGATAAGCTCATCTTT. Its translation: CALGDLVSPKGYLRWYTDKLIF.

This clone has only a few counts. The rearrangement uses TRDV1 and TRDJ1; 11 bases line up with TRDD3. Trimming removed 2 bases from V and 0 bases from J; junction bases left unmatched: 17. CDR3 length: 21 amino acids. Germline lookup yields CDR1 TSWWSYY and CDR2 QGS. The CDR3 DNA sequence: TGTGCTCTTGGGGAAGGTGGTTCGTCTATACTGGGGGATAGGGACACCGATAAACTCATCTTT. Amino acids: CALGEGGSSILGDRDTDKLIF.

This clone was counted between two and nine times. The rearrangement links TRDV1 to TRDJ1, with 7 bases lining up with TRDD3. V dropped 0 bases and J dropped 4; count of bases not matched to a gene: 17. Germline-derived CDR1 and CDR2 are TSWWSYY and QGS. The CDR3 totals 19 residues. CDR3 region: CALGELPRRGIGVNDKLIF. The CDR3 DNA sequence: TGTGCTCTTGGGGAACTCCCCCGAAGGGGGATTGGGGTAAACGATAAACTCATCTTT.